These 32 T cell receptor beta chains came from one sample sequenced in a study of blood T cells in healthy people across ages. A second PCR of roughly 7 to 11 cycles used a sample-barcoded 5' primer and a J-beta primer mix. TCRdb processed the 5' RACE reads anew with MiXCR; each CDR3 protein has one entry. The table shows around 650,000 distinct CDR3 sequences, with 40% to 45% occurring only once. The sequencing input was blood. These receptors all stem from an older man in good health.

In DNA, the CDR3 is TGTGCCAGCAGCACGGGGACTAGCGGGAGAACCGAGACCCAGTACTTC. Its translation: CASSTGTSGRTETQYF. V gene TRBV3-1 combines with J gene TRBJ2-5, with TRBD2 identical over 14 bases. J lost 5 bases, V lost 5 bases, and 7 bases had no gene match. Germline V gives CDR1 LGHDT, CDR2 YNNKEL (reference sequence). This CDR3 contains 16 residues.

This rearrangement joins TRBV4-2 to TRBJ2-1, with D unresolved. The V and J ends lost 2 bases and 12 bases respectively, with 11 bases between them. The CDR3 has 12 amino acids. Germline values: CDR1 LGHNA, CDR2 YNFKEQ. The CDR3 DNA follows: TGTGCCAGCAGCCAACGTCACGGCTCGCAGTTCTTC. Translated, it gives CASSQRHGSQFF.

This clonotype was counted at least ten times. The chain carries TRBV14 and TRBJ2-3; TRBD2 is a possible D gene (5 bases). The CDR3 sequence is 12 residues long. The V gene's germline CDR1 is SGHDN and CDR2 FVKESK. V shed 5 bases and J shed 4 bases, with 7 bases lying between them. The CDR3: CASSVAPDTQYF. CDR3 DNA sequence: TGTGCCAGCAGCGTAGCGCCAGATACGCAGTATTTT.

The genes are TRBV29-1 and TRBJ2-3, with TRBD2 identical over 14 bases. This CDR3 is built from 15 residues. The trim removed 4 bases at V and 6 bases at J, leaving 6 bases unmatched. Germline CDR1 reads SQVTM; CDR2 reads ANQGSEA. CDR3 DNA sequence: TGCAGCGTTGCCGGGACTAGCGGGAGATCGGATACGCAGTATTTT. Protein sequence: CSVAGTSGRSDTQYF.

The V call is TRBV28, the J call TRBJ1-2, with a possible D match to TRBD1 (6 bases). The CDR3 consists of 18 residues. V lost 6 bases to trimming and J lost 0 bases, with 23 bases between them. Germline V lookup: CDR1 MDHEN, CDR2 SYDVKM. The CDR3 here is CASSPVLKSGHTNYGYTF. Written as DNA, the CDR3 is TGTGCCAGCAGCCCGGTCCTAAAATCGGGACATACTAACTATGGCTACACCTTC.

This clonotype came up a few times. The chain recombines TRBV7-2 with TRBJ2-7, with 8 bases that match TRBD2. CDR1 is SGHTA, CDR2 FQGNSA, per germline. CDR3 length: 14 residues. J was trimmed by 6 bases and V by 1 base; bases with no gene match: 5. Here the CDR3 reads CASSLVSGNREQYF. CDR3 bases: TGTGCCAGCAGCTTAGTTAGCGGGAATCGCGAGCAGTACTTC.

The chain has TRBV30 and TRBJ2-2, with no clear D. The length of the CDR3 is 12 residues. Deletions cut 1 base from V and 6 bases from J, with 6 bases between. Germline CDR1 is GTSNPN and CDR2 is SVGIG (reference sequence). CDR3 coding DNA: TGTGCCTGGAGTGACAGTTCCGGGGAGCTGTTTTTT. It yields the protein CAWSDSSGELFF.

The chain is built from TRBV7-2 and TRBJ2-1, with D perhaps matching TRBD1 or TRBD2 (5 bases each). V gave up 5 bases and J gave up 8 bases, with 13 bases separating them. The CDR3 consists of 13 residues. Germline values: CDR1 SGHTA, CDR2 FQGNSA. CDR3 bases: TGTGCCAGCAGCCGGGGACCGTGGGATGAGCAGTTCTTC. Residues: CASSRGPWDEQFF.

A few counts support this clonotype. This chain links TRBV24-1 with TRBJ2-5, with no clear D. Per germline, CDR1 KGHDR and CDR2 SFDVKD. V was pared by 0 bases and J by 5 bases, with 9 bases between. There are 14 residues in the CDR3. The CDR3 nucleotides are TGTGCCACCAGTGATTTGAGTAGCATTGAGACCCAGTACTTC. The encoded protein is CATSDLSSIETQYF.

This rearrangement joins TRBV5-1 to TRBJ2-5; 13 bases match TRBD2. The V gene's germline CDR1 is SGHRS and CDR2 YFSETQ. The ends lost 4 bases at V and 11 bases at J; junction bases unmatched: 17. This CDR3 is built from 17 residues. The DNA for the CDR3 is TGCGCCAGCAGCACCGGACAACCGGGACTAGCGGGATATGAGCAGTACTTC. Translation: CASSTGQPGLAGYEQYF.

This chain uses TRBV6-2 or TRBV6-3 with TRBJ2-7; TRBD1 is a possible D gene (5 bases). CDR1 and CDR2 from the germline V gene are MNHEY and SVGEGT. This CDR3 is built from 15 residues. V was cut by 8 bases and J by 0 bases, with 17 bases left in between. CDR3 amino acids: CASVQGKALSYEQYF. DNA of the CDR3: TGTGCCAGCGTCCAGGGAAAAGCCCTCTCCTACGAGCAGTACTTC.

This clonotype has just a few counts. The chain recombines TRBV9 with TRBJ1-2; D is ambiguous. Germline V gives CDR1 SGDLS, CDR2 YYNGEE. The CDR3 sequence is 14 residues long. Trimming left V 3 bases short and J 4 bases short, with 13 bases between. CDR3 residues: CASSGSRGGYGYTF. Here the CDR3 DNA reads TGTGCCAGCAGCGGCTCCCGGGGAGGCTATGGCTACACCTTC.

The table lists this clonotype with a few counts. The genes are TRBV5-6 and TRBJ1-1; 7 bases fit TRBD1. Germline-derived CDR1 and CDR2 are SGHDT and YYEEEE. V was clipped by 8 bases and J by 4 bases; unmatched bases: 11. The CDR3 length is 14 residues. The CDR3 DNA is TGTGCCAGTGGGACAGTGTCATTTTTCACTGAAGCTTTCTTT. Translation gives CASGTVSFFTEAFF.

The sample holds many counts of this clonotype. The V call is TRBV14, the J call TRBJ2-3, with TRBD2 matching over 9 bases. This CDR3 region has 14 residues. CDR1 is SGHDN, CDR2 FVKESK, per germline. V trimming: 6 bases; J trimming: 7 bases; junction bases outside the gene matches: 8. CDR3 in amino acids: CASRVAGAMNTQYF. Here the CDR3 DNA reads TGTGCCAGCAGAGTAGCGGGAGCTATGAATACGCAGTATTTT.

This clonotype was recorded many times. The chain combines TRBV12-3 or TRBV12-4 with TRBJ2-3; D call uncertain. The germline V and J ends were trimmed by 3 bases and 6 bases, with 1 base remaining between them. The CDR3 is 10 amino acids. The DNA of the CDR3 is TGTGCCAGCAGTTTCGATACGCAGTATTTT. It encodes CASSFDTQYF.

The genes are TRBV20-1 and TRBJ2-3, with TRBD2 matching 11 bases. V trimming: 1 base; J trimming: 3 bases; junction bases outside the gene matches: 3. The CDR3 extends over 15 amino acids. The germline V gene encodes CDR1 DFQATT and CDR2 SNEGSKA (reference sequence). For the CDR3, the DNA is TGCAGTGCTAGAGGCGCTAGCGGGAGGACAGATACGCAGTATTTT. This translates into CSARGASGRTDTQYF.

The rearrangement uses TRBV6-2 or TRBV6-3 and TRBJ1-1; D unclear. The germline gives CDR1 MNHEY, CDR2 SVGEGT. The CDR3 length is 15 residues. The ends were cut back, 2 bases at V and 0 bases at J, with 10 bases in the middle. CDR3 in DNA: TGTGCCAGCAGTTACGCAGGAGACATGAACACTGAAGCTTTCTTT. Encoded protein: CASSYAGDMNTEAFF.

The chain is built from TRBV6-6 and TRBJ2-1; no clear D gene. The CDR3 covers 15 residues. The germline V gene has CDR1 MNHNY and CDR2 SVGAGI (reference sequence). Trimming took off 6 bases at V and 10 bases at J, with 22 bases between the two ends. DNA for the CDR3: TGTGCCAGCAGAACCCAGGCCCCCCTTCGCGGCGAGCAGTTCTTC. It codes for CASRTQAPLRGEQFF.

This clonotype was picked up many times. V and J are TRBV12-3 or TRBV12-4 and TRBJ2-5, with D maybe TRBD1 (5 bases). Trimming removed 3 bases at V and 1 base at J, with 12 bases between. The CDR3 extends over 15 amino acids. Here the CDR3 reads CASSFQGMGQETQYF. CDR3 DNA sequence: TGTGCCAGCAGTTTCCAGGGCATGGGCCAAGAGACCCAGTACTTC.

The CDR3 sequence is CASSLGLASGSGEQYF. The CDR3 bases are TGTGCCAGCAGCTTAGGTCTGGCTAGCGGGAGTGGGGAGCAGTACTTC. V and J are TRBV11-2 and TRBJ2-4; the match to TRBD2 covers 10 bases. V trimming: 1 base; J trimming: 13 bases; junction bases outside the gene matches: 13. CDR3 length equals 16 residues. The germline V gene encodes CDR1 SGHAT and CDR2 FQNNGV.

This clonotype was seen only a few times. Written as DNA, the CDR3 is TGTGCCGTCAGGGGAGGGAAGGAAAAACTGTTTTTT. Amino acids: CAVRGGKEKLFF. The chain uses TRBV6-5 and TRBJ1-4; the D gene is possibly TRBD1 (6 bases). V lost 11 bases to trimming and J lost 8 bases, with 15 bases between them. CDR1 is MNHEY, CDR2 SVGAGI, per germline. CDR3 length: 12 residues.

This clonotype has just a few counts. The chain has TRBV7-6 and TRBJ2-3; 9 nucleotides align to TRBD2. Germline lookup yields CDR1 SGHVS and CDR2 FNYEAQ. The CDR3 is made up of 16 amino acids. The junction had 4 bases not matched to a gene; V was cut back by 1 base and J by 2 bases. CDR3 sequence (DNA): TGTGCCAGCAGCTTAGGGCGGGGGGGCCTCACAGATACGCAGTATTTT. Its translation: CASSLGRGGLTDTQYF.

The CDR3, as DNA: TGTGCCATCAGTGAATCGGGGGGCCAAGAGACCCAGTACTTC. Its translation is CAISESGGQETQYF. The chain combines TRBV10-3 with TRBJ2-5; 7 bases are a match to TRBD2. The junction had 2 bases not matched to a gene; V was cut back by 3 bases and J by 1 base. The germline V gene encodes CDR1 ENHRY and CDR2 SYGVKD. The CDR3 is made up of 14 amino acids.

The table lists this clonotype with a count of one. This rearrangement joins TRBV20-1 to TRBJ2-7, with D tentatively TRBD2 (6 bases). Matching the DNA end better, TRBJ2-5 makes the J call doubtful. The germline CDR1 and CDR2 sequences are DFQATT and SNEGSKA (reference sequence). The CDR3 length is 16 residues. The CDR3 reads CSASPPSGPGGETQYF. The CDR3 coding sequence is TGCAGTGCTAGTCCACCGAGCGGTCCCGGGGGAGAGACCCAGTACTTC.

CDR3 amino acids: CASSLGGLWDEQYF. DNA for the CDR3: TGTGCCAGCAGTTTAGGGGGTCTATGGGACGAGCAGTACTTC. This rearrangement joins TRBV28 to TRBJ2-4, with D tentatively TRBD1 or TRBD2 (5 bases each). The J call may be faulty, since TRBJ2-7 better matches the DNA end. This CDR3 contains 14 residues. Germline values: CDR1 MDHEN, CDR2 SYDVKM.

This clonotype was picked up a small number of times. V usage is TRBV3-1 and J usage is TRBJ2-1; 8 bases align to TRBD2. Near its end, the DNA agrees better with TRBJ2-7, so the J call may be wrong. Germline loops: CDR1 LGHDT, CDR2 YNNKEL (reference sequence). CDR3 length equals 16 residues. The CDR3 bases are TGTGCCAGCAGCCAAGGGTTCAGCGGGAGCCCTCGGGAGCAGTACTTC. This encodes CASSQGFSGSPREQYF.

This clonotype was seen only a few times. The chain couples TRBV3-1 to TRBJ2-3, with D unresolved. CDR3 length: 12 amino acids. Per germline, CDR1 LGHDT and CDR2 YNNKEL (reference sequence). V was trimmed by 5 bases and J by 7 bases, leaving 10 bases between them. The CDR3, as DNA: TGTGCCAGCAGCTCAACCTCGAATACGCAGTATTTT. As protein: CASSSTSNTQYF.

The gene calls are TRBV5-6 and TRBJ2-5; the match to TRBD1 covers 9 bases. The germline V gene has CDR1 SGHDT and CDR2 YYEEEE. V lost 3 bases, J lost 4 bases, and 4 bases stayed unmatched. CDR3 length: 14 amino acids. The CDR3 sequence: CASSYRGLGETQYF. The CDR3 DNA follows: TGTGCCAGCAGCTACAGGGGGCTGGGAGAGACCCAGTACTTC.

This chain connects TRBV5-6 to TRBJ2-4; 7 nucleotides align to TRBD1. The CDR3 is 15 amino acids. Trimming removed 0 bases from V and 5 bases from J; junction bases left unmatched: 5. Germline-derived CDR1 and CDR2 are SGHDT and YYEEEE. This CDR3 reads CASSLGGTAQNIQYF. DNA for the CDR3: TGTGCCAGCAGCTTGGGTGGGACAGCTCAAAACATTCAGTACTTC.

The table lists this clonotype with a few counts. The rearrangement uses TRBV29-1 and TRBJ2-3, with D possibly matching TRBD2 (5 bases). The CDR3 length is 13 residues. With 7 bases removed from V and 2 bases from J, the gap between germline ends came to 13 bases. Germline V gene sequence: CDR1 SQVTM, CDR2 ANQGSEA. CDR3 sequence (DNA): TGCAGCGCTATAAGACTACTCACAGATACGCAGTATTTT. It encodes CSAIRLLTDTQYF.

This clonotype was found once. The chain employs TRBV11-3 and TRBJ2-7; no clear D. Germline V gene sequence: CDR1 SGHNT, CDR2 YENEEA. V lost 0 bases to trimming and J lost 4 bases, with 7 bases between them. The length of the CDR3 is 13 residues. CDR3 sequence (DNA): TGTGCCAGCAGCTTAGATTCCGCGTACGAGCAGTACTTC. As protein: CASSLDSAYEQYF.

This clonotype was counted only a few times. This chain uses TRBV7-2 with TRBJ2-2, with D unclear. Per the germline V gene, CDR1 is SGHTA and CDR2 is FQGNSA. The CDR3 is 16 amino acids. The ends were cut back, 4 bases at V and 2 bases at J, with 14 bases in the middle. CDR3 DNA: TGTGCCAGCAGCTCATTCGGGCGCGGCAACACCGGGGAGCTGTTTTTT. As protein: CASSSFGRGNTGELFF.